This T cell receptor (beta chain) was recorded in a study of blood T cells in healthy people across ages. A second PCR of about 7 to 12 cycles used a sample-barcoded 5' primer and a J-beta primer mix. TCRdb re-called the 5' RACE reads with MiXCR, one entry per CDR3 protein. The table lists fewer than 700,000 distinct CDR3 sequences, 40% to 50% of them singletons. Per germline, CDR1 DFQATT and CDR2 SNEGSKA (reference sequence). The CDR3 is 11 amino acids. Ranging in age from roughly 6 to 95, the donors were healthy Caucasian individuals from Russia. Every donor gave approximately 10 milliliters of peripheral blood.

V is TRBV20-1 and J is TRBJ2-1; no clear D gene. The J call may be mistaken, given a closer DNA end match to TRBJ2-7. The source of this sequence is a man at least 80 years old in good health. The sequenced sample was blood. CDR3 region: CSAPNYNEQYF. CDR3 DNA sequence: TGCAGTGCTCCTAATTACAATGAGCAGTACTTC.